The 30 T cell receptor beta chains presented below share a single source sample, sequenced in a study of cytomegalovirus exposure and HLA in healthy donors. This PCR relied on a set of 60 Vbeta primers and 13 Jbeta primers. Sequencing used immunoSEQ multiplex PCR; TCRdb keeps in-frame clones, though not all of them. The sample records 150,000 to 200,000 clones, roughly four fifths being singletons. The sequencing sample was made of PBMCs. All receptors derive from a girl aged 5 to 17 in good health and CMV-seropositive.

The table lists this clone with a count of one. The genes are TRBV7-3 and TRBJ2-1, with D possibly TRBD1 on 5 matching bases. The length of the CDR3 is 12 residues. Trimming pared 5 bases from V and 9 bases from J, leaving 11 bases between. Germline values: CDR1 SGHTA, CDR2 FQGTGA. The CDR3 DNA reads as TGTGCCAGCAGCCACCCTAGGGGTGAGCAGTTCTTC. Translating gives CASSHPRGEQFF.

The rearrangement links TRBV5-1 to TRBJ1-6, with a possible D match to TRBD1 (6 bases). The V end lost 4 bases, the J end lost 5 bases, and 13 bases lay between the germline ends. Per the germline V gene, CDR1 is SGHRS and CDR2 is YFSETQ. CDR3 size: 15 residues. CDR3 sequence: CASSGPTGDNSPLHF. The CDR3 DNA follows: TGCGCCAGCAGCGGGCCGACAGGCGATAATTCACCCCTCCACTTT.

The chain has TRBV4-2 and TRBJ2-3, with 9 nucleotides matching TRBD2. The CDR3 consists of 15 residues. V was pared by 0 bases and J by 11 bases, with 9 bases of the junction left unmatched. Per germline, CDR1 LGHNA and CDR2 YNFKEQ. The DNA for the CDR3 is TGTGCCAGCAGCCAAGATAAGGCTAGCGGGGAGGGGCAGTATTTT. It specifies CASSQDKASGEGQYF.

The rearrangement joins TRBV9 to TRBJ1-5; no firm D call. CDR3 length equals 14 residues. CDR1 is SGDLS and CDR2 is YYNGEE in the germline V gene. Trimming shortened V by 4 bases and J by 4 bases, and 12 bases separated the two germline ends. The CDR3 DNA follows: TGTGCCAGCAGCCCCTTCCCGGGGAATCAGCCCCAGCATTTT. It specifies CASSPFPGNQPQHF.

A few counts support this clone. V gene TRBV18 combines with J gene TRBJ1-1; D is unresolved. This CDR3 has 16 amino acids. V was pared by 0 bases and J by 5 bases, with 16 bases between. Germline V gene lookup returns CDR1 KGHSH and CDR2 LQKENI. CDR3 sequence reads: CASSPPVVGVETEAFF. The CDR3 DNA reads TGTGCCAGCTCACCACCGGTGGTCGGGGTTGAGACTGAAGCTTTCTTT.

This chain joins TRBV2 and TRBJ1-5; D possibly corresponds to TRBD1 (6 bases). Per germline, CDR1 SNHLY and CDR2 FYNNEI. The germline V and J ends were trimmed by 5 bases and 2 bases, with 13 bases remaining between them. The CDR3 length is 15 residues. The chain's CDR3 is CASSLQGEGNQPQHF. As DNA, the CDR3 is TGTGCCAGCAGTCTACAGGGCGAGGGCAATCAGCCCCAGCATTTT.

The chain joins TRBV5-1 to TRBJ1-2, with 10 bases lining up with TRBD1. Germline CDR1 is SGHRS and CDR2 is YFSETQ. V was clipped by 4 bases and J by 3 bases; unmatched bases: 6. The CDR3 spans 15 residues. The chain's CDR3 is CASSLRQGADYGYTF. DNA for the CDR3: TGCGCCAGCAGCCTTAGACAGGGGGCAGACTATGGCTACACCTTC.

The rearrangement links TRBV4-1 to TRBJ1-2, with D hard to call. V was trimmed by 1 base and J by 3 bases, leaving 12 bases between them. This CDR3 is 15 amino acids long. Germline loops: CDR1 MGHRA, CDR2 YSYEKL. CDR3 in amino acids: CASSQVLRTDYGYTF. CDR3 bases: TGCGCCAGCAGCCAAGTTCTCCGGACTGACTATGGCTACACCTTC.

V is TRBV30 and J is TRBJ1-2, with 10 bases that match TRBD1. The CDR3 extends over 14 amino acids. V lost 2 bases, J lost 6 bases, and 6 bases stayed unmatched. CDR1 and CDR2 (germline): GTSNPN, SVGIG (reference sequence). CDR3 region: CAWSPRTGGNGYTF. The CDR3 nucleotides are TGTGCCTGGAGTCCTAGGACAGGGGGGAATGGCTACACCTTC.

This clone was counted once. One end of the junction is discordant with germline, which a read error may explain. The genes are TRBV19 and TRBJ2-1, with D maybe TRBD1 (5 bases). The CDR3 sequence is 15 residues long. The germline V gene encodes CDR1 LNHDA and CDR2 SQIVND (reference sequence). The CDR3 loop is CASSTGINSYNEQFF. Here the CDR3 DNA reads TGTGCCAGCAGTACAGGAATTAACTCCTACAATGAGCAGTTCTTC.

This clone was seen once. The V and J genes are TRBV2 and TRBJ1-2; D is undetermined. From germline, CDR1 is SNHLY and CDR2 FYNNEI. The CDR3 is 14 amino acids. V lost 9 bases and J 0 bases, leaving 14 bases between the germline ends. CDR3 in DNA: TGTGCCAGGGCCATCCGGGGAACTAACTATGGCTACACCTTC. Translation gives CARAIRGTNYGYTF.

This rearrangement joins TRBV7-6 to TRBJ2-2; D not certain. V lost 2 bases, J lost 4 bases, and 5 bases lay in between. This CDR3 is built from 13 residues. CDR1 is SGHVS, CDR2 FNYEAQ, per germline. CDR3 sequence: CASSLYTTGELFF. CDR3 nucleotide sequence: TGTGCCAGCAGCTTATACACCACCGGGGAGCTGTTTTTT.

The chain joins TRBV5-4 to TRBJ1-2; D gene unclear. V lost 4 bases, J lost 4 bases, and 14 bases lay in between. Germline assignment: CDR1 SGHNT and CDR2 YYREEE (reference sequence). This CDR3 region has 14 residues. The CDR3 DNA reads TGTGCCAGCAGCCTCGAGGGCGCCTCCTATGGCTACACCTTC. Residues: CASSLEGASYGYTF.

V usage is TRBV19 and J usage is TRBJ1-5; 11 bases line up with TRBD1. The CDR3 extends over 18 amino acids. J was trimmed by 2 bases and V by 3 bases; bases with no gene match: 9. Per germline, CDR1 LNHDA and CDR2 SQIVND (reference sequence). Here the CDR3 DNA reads TGTGCCAGTAGTATTGGCGGACAGGGGGCATGGGGCAATCAGCCCCAGCATTTT. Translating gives CASSIGGQGAWGNQPQHF. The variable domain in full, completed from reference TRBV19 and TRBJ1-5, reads DGGITQSPKYLFRKEGQNVTLSCEQNLNHDAMYWYRQDPGQGLRLIYYSQIVNDFQKGDIAEGYSVSREKKESFPLTVTSAQKNPTAFYLCASSIGGQGAWGNQPQHFGDGTRLSIL.

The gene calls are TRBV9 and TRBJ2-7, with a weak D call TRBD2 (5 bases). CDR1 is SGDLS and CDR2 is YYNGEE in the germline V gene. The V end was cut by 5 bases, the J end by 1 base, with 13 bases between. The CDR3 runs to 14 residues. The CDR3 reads CASRYGISSYEQYF. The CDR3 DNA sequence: TGTGCCAGCAGGTACGGGATCTCGTCCTACGAGCAGTACTTC.

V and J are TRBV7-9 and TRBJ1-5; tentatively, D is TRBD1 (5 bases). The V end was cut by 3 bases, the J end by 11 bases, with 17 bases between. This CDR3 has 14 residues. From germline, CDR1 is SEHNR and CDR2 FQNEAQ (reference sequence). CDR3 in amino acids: CASSLKGWPKAQHF. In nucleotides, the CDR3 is TGTGCCAGCAGCTTGAAGGGGTGGCCTAAGGCCCAGCATTTT.

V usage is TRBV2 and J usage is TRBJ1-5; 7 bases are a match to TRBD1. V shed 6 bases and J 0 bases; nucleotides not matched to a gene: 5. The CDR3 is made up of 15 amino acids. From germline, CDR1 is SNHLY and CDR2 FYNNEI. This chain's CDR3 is CASSRDSYSNQPQHF. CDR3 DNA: TGTGCCAGCAGCCGGGACAGTTATAGCAATCAGCCCCAGCATTTT. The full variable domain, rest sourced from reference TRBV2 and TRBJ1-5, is EPEVTQTPSHQVTQMGQEVILRCVPISNHLYFYWYRQILGQKVEFLVSFYNNEISEKSEIFDDQFSVERPDGSNFTLKIRSTKLEDSAMYFCASSRDSYSNQPQHFGDGTRLSIL.

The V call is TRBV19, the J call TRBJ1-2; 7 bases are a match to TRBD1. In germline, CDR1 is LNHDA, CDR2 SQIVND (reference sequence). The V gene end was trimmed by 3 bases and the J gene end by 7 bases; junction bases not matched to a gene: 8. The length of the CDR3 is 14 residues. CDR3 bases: TGTGCCAGTAGTATCCTGGGACAGCCGTCTGGCTACACCTTC. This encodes CASSILGQPSGYTF.

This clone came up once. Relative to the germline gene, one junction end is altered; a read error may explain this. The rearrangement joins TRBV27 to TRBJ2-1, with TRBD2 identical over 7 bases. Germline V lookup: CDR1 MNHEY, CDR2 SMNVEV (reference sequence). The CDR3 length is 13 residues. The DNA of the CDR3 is TGTGCCAGCAGAGAAGCGGGGATCGAGTATTTGGTCTTC. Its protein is CASREAGIEYLVF.

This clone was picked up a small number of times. The chain's CDR3 is CASSLDSDRGHGRGEKLFF. The CDR3 coding sequence is TGTGCCAGCAGCTTAGACTCCGACAGGGGACACGGCCGAGGTGAAAAACTGTTTTTT. The chain has TRBV11-2 and TRBJ1-4, with 8 bases identical to TRBD1. Per germline, CDR1 SGHAT and CDR2 FQNNGV. The CDR3 sequence is 19 residues long. Germline trimming cut 0 bases from V and 7 bases from J; bases unmatched to any gene: 16.

The CDR3 DNA reads TGCGCCAGCAGTCTCGAGACATTGGAACGTAATTCACCCCTCCACTTT. As protein: CASSLETLERNSPLHF. V gene TRBV23-1 combines with J gene TRBJ1-6; D gene uncertain. TRBV23-1 is marked as an open reading frame, function uncertain. V was pared by 4 bases and J by 6 bases, with 16 bases between. The CDR3 covers 16 residues.

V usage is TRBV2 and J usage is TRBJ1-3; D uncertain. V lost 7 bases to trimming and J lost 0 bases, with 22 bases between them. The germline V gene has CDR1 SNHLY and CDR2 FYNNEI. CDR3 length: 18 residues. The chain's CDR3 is CASNVFDGRTGSGNTIYF. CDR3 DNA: TGTGCCAGCAATGTCTTCGATGGCAGGACTGGCTCTGGAAACACCATATATTTT.

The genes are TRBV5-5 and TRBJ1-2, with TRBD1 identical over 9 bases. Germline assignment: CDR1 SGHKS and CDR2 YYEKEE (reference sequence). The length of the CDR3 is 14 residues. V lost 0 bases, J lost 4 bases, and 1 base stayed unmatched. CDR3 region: CASSLADRGYGYTF. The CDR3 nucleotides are TGTGCCAGCAGCTTGGCGGACAGGGGCTATGGCTACACCTTC.

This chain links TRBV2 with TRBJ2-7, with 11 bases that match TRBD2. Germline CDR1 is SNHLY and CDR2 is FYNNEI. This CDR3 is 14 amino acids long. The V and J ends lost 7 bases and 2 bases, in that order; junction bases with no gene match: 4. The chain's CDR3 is CASISGGDPYEQYF. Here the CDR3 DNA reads TGTGCCAGCATTAGCGGGGGGGATCCCTACGAGCAGTACTTC.

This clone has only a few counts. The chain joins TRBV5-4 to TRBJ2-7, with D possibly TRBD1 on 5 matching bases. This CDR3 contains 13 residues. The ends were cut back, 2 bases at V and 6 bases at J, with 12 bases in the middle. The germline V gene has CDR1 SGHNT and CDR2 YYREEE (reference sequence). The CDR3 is CASSFSGAGEQYF. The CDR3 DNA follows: TGTGCCAGCAGCTTTTCTGGGGCCGGCGAGCAGTACTTC. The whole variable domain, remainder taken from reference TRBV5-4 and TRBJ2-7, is ETGVTQSPTHLIKTRGQQVTLRCSSQSGHNTVSWYQQALGQGPQFIFQYYREEENGRGNFPPRFSGLQFPNYSSELNVNALELDDSALYLCASSFSGAGEQYFGPGTRLTVT.

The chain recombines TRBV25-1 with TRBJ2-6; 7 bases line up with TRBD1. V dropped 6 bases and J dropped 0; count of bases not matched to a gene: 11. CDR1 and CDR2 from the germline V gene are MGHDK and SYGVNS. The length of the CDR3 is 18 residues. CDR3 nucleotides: TGTGCCAGCAGAGCCACCGGGACAGAGCTCTCTGGGGCCAACGTCCTGACTTTC. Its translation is CASRATGTELSGANVLTF.

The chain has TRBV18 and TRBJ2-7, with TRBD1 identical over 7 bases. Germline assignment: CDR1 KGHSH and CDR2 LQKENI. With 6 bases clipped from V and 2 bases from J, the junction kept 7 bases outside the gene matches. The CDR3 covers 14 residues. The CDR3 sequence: CASSLRQGPYEQYF. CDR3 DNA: TGTGCCAGCTCCCTTCGACAGGGCCCCTACGAGCAGTACTTC.

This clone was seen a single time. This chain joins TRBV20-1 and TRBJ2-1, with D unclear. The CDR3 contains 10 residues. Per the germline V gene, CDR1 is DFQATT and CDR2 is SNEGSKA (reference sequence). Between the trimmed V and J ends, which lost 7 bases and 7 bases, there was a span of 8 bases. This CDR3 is CSVPGNEQFF. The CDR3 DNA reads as TGCAGTGTTCCCGGGAATGAGCAGTTCTTC.

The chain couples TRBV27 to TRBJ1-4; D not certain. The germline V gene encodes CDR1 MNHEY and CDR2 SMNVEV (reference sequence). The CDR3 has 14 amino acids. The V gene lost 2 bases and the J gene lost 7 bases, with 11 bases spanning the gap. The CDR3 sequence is CASSLNFRREKLFF. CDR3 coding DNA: TGTGCCAGCAGTTTAAATTTTCGTCGTGAAAAACTGTTTTTT.

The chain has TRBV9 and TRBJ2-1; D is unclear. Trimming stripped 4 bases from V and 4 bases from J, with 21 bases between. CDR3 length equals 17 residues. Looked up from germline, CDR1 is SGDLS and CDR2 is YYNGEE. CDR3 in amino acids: CASSLGVGELKYNEQFF. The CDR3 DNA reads TGTGCCAGCAGCCTAGGCGTGGGCGAGCTTAAATACAATGAGCAGTTCTTC.